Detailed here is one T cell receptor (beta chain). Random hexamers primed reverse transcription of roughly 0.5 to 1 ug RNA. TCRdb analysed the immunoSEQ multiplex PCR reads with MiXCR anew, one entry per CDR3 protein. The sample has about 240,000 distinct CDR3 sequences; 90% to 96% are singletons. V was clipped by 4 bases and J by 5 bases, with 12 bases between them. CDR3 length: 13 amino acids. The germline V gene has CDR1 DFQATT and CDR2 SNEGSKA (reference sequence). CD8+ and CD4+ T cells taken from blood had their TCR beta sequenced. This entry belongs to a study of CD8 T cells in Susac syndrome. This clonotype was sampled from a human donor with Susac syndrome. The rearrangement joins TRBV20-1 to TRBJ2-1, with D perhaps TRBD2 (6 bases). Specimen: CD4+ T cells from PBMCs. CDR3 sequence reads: CSAKGGRDNEQFF. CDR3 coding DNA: TGCAGTGCTAAGGGAGGAAGGGACAATGAGCAGTTCTTC.